The clone carrying this TCR beta chain was observed many times. The target antigen is unknown. This entry comes from a study of CD8 T cells in ankylosing spondylitis. Study-level results: Seemingly characteristic of ankylosing spondylitis blood was a TCR beta motif consisting of fewer than 10 highly homologous variants.

TCRdb analysed the 5' RACE reads with MiXCR anew, one entry per CDR3 protein. The sample includes about 440,000 distinct CDR3 sequences, about 15% of them seen just once. Germline values: CDR1 SGHTA, CDR2 FQGNSA. V lost 3 bases and J 5 bases, leaving 15 bases between the germline ends. The CDR3 is 15 amino acids. The receptor comes from a male donor with ankylosing spondylitis. The sample comprised blood, either unsorted or a sorted T cell fraction (not recorded which). The V gene is TRBV7-2, the J gene TRBJ2-3; D is unclear. This CDR3 is CASSFLSRLEDTQYF. DNA for the CDR3: TGTGCCAGCAGCTTCCTCTCCCGACTCGAAGATACGCAGTATTTT.